Below, one TCR beta chain is given with its context. It lacks a known antigen. One base away there is no much larger clone; base qualities are not given. The collaborating institutions used their own protocols to collect whole blood in K2EDTA tubes. For TCRbeta analysis, collaborator samples were shipped as frozen whole blood, as isolated PBMCs, or as DNA extracted from either sample type. The sample comes from a study of blood T cell repertoires in COVID-19 (dated by TCRdb to about 2020). Describing the broader study: Collaborator samples came from the United States, Italy and Spain and covered acute and convalescent phases of COVID-19. Where HLA class I and class II types were available, the types were taken from metadata supplied by the sample provider, not from assay-based typing. The prospective study material was composed of cDNA or gDNA derived from T cells, B-cell-depleted T cells, or PBMCs. The samples were drawn from the first 160 participants of the ongoing ImmuneRACE study and from under 1,500 subjects provided by 6 global collaborators. A freely available public database, intended as a resource for researchers studying the immune response to SARS-CoV-2, is where the repertoires were released. Deeply sampled blood TCRbeta repertoires from subjects exposed to, actively infected with, or recovered from COVID-19 were included in the dataset. A de-identified subject ID, COVID-19 status, age in years and sex were almost always included in the sample metadata.

The immunoSEQ Assay, a bias-controlled multiplex PCR, was used to amplify TCRbeta CDR3 regions from genomic DNA. Per the source publication's procedure: Nucleated cell counts per sample were estimated from amplification of reference gene primers within the assay. To quantify the absolute abundance of each unique TCRbeta CDR3 rearrangement, sequence reads were collapsed and filtered. For each sample, productive Simpson clonality was calculated by taking the square root of Simpson's diversity index across productive rearrangements. TCRdb obtained this table from immuneACCESS and retained in-frame rearrangements with V and J assigned. These tables miss some clones; where compared with another copy, unresolved V genes account for less than half of the shortfall, and the remainder is unexplained. V and J calls and clone size come straight from that table; D and trimming were deduced from the DNA. Within this sample are around 140,000 clones, with approximately 85% of them counted one time only. 1.5% to 2% of the sample is held by the ten biggest clonotypes.

Study-level results and caveats: The amount of clinical and demographic metadata varied by source and participant and was provided uncurated.

The CDR3 measures 15 amino acids from cysteine to phenylalanine. Only CDR3 DNA remains: 45 bases, in frame from the first base. The germline V gene supplies CDR1 MNHEY and CDR2 SVGAGI. V loses 0 bases of germline sequence and J loses 3 bases, and the interval between the two ends is 12 bases. Sequencing input: peripheral blood. The receptor comes from a man between 65 and 79 years old with acute or convalescent COVID-19. The chain employs TRBV6-5 and TRBJ2-7; TRBD2 might be the D gene, on 6 matching bases. The CDR3 reads CASSYSGGTFYEQYF. The DNA sequence reads TGTGCCAGCAGTTACTCTGGGGGGACCTTCTACGAGCAGTACTTC.